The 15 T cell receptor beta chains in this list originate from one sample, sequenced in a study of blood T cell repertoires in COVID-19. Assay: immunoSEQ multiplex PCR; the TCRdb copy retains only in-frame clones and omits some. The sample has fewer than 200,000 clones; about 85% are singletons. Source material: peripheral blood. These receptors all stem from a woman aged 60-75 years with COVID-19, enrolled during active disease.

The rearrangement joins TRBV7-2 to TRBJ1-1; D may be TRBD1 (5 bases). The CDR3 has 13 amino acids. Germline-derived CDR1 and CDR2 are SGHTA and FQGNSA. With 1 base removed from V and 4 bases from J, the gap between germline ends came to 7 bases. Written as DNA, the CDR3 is TGTGCCAGCAGCTTAGGCAGGGCCACTGAAGCTTTCTTT. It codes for CASSLGRATEAFF.

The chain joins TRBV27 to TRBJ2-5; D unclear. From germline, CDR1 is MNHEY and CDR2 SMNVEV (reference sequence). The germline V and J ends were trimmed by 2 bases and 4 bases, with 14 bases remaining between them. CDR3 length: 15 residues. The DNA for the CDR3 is TGTGCCAGCAGTTTAGGTCTCTATGGTGGAGAGACCCAGTACTTC. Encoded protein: CASSLGLYGGETQYF.

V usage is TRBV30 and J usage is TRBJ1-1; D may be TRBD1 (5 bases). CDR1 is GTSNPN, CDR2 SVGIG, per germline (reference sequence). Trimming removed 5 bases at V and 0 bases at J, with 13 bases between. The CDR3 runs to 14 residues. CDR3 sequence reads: CAWVPQTVNTEAFF. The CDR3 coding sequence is TGTGCCTGGGTTCCCCAGACAGTGAACACTGAAGCTTTCTTT. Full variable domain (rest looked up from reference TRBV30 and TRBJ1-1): SQTIHQWPATLVQPVGSPLSLECTVEGTSNPNLYWYRQAAGRGLQLLFYSVGIGQISSEVPQNLSASRPQDRQFILSSKKLLLSDSGFYLCAWVPQTVNTEAFFGQGTRLTVV.

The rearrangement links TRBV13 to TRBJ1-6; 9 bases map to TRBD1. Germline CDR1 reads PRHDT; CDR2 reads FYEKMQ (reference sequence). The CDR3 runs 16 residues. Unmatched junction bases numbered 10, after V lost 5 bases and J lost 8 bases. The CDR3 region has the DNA TGTGCCAGCAGCCTCCCGCTGGACAGGGGTGATTCACCCCTCCACTTT. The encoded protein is CASSLPLDRGDSPLHF.

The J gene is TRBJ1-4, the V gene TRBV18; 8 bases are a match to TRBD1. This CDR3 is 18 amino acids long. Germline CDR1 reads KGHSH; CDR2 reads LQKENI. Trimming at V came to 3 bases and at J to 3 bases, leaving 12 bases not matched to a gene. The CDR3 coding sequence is TGTGCCAGCTCACCTCCTGGACAGGGTGGGGCGGCTAATGAAAAACTGTTTTTT. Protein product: CASSPPGQGGAANEKLFF.

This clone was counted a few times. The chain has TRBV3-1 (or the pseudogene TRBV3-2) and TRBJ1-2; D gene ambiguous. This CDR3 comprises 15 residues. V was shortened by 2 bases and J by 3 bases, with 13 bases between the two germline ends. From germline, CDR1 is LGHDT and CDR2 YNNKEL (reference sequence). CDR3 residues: CASSQNLFTYYGYTF. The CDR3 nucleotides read TGTGCCAGCAGCCAAAATTTGTTTACTTACTATGGCTACACCTTC.

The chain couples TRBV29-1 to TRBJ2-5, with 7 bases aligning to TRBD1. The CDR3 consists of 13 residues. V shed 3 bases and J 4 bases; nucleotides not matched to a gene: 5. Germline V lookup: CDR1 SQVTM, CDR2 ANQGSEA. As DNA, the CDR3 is TGCAGCGTTGATGACAGGGCGGGAGAGACCCAGTACTTC. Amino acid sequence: CSVDDRAGETQYF.

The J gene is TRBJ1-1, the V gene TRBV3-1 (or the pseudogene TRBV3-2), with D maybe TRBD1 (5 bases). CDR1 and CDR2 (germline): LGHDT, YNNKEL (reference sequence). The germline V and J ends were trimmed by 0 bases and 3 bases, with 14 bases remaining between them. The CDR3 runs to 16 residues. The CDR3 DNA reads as TGTGCCAGCAGCCAAGATAGGGCAGGCAGGGACACTGAAGCTTTCTTT. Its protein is CASSQDRAGRDTEAFF.

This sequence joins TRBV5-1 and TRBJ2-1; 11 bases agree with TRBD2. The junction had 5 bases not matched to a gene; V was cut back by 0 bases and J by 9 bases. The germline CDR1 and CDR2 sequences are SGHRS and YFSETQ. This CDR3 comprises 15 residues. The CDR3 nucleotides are TGCGCCAGCAGCTTGGATAGCGGGAGGGCGACTGAGCAGTTCTTC. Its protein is CASSLDSGRATEQFF.

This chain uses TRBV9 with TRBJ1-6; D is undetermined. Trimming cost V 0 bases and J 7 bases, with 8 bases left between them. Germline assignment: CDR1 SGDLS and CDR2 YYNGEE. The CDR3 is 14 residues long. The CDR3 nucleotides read TGTGCCAGCAGCGTAGACAGCACCAATTCACCCCTCCACTTT. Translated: CASSVDSTNSPLHF.

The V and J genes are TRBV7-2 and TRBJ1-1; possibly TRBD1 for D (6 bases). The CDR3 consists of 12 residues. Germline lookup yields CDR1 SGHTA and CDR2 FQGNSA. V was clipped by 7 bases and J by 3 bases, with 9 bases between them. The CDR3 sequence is CASNRDHTEAFF. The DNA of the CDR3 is TGTGCCAGCAACAGGGATCACACTGAAGCTTTCTTT.

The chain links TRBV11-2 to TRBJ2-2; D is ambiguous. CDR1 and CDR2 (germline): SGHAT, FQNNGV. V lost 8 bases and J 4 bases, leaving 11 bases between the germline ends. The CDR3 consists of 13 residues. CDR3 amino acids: CASRPGGTGELFF. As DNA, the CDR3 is TGTGCCAGCCGCCCCGGTGGCACCGGGGAGCTGTTTTTT.

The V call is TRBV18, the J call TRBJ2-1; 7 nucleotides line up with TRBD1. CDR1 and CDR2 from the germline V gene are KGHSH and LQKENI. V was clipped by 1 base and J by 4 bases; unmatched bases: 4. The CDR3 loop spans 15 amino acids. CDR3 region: CASSPRDSEYNEQFF. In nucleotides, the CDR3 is TGTGCCAGCTCACCACGGGACAGTGAGTACAATGAGCAGTTCTTC. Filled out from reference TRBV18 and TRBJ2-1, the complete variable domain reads NAGVMQNPRHLVRRRGQEARLRCSPMKGHSHVYWYRQLPEEGLKFMVYLQKENIIDESGMPKERFSAEFPKEGPSILRIQQVVRGDSAAYFCASSPRDSEYNEQFFGPGTRLTVL.

This CDR3 is CASSQASGGAYNEQFF. DNA of the CDR3: TGTGCCAGCAGCCAGGCCAGCGGGGGGGCCTACAATGAGCAGTTCTTC. The chain uses TRBV14 and TRBJ2-1; 10 bases are shared with TRBD2. The germline gives CDR1 SGHDN, CDR2 FVKESK. The CDR3 consists of 16 residues. V lost 3 bases, J lost 2 bases, and 4 bases stayed unmatched.

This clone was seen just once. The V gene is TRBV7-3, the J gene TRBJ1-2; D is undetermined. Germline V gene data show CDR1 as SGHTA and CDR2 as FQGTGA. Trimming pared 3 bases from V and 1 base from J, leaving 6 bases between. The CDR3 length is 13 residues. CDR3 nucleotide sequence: TGTGCCAGCAGCTTGACAATTAACTATGGCTACACCTTC. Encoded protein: CASSLTINYGYTF.